The next 30 T cell receptor beta chains were all read from a single sample in a study of CD8+CD57+ T cells in acquired aplastic anemia. Patients chosen for sequencing had shown CD8+CD57+ cell expansion by flow cytometry. Profiling of TCR beta VDJ combinations and CDR3 sequences used genomic DNA as template. TCRdb re-called the reads through MiXCR, storing one row per CDR3 protein. Counted here are about half a million distinct CDR3 sequences, roughly 34% occurring once; the ten biggest clones make up 0.82%. What was sequenced was sorted CD4+, CD8+, or CD8+CD57+ T cells (not recorded which) from PBMCs. The receptors originated from a human donor with aplastic anemia.

The V and J genes are TRBV6-1 and TRBJ1-6, with TRBD1 as a possible D gene (6 bases). Germline V gene sequence: CDR1 MNHNS, CDR2 SASEGT. The V end lost 7 bases, the J end lost 6 bases, and 16 bases lay between the germline ends. The length of the CDR3 is 15 residues. The CDR3 sequence is CASTGNRALNSPLHF. In DNA, the CDR3 is TGTGCCAGCACCGGTAACAGGGCCCTTAATTCACCCCTCCACTTT.

CDR3 sequence: CASSPRGAHQETQYF. Here the CDR3 DNA reads TGTGCCAGCAGCCCAAGGGGGGCCCATCAAGAGACCCAGTACTTC. The chain uses TRBV7-9 and TRBJ2-5; D possibly matches TRBD1 or TRBD2 (6 bases each). The CDR3 sequence is 15 residues long. V dropped 5 bases and J dropped 2 bases, with 15 bases sitting between them. CDR1 is SEHNR and CDR2 is FQNEAQ in the germline V gene (reference sequence).

This clonotype has ten or more counts. The chain's CDR3 is CASSLTSGSDTQYF. As DNA, the CDR3 is TGTGCCAGCAGCTTAACTAGCGGGTCAGATACGCAGTATTTT. The chain uses TRBV7-3 and TRBJ2-3; 7 nucleotides agree with TRBD2. The CDR3 is 14 residues long. The germline gives CDR1 SGHTA, CDR2 FQGTGA. The V and J ends lost 0 bases and 4 bases, in that order; junction bases with no gene match: 1.

This clonotype was counted once. This chain connects TRBV7-9 to TRBJ1-1; 7 bases fit TRBD1. The CDR3 is 15 amino acids. Germline V gene lookup returns CDR1 SEHNR and CDR2 FQNEAQ (reference sequence). V was clipped by 6 bases and J by 6 bases; unmatched bases: 13. The CDR3 region is CASRPEGAADAEAFF. DNA for the CDR3: TGTGCCAGCAGGCCCGAGGGGGCTGCGGATGCTGAAGCTTTCTTT. The full variable domain, rest sourced from reference TRBV7-9 and TRBJ1-1, is DTGVSQNPRHKITKRGQNVTFRCDPISEHNRLYWYRQTLGQGPEFLTYFQNEAQLEKSRLLSDRFSAERPKGSFSTLEIQRTEQGDSAMYLCASRPEGAADAEAFFGQGTRLTVV.

V is TRBV19 and J is TRBJ1-2; 8 nucleotides align to TRBD1. J was trimmed by 2 bases and V by 6 bases; bases with no gene match: 5. Germline V gene data show CDR1 as LNHDA and CDR2 as SQIVND (reference sequence). This CDR3 spans 14 amino acids. CDR3 amino acids: CASRDRARNYGYTF. CDR3 nucleotides: TGTGCCAGTAGGGACAGGGCGAGAAACTATGGCTACACCTTC.

This sequence joins TRBV20-1 and TRBJ1-6, with a possible D match to TRBD1 (5 bases). V was shortened by 6 bases and J by 1 base, with 7 bases between the two germline ends. CDR3 size: 13 residues. Germline CDR1 and CDR2: DFQATT and SNEGSKA (reference sequence). The CDR3 nucleotides are TGCAGTGCCCGGACATCCTATAATTCACCCCTCCACTTT. Protein sequence: CSARTSYNSPLHF.

This clonotype turned up a few times. The gene calls are TRBV9 and TRBJ1-1, with D possibly TRBD1 on 5 matching bases. The CDR3 sequence is 16 residues long. The germline V and J ends were trimmed by 0 bases and 4 bases, with 16 bases remaining between them. Germline CDR1 and CDR2: SGDLS and YYNGEE. CDR3: CASSVALDPGSTEAFF. CDR3 nucleotide sequence: TGTGCCAGCAGCGTAGCTTTAGACCCAGGGTCCACTGAAGCTTTCTTT.

The sample holds many counts of this clonotype. This chain uses TRBV2 with TRBJ1-3; the D is unclear. CDR1 and CDR2 from the germline V gene are SNHLY and FYNNEI. The CDR3 length is 15 residues. The V and J ends lost 8 bases and 0 bases respectively, with 14 bases between them. The CDR3 DNA follows: TGTGCCAGCGGCGCACTGGGAGACTCTGGAAACACCATATATTTT. It codes for CASGALGDSGNTIYF.

In the case of this clonotype: Since a much larger clone is just one base distant, this may be a read error. The chain uses TRBV15 and TRBJ2-3; 10 nucleotides match TRBD1. CDR1 and CDR2 from the germline V gene are LNHNV and YYDKDF (reference sequence). The ends lost 4 bases at V and 8 bases at J; junction bases unmatched: 21. This CDR3 spans 19 amino acids. The CDR3 region is CATSKGAPWFDRGHGTQYF. The DNA of the CDR3 is TGTGCCACCAGCAAAGGAGCACCATGGTTTGACAGGGGGCATGGTACGCAGTATTTT.

The chain joins TRBV7-9 to TRBJ2-7; D perhaps matches TRBD1 (5 bases). The CDR3 covers 13 residues. Germline V gives CDR1 SEHNR, CDR2 FQNEAQ (reference sequence). V dropped 5 bases and J dropped 2 bases, with 10 bases sitting between them. CDR3 in DNA: TGTGCCAGCAGCACTTCGACAGCCTACGAGCAGTACTTC. Translation: CASSTSTAYEQYF.

This clonotype appeared many times. The chain combines TRBV19 with TRBJ1-1; D not resolved. The CDR3 runs 15 residues. Germline loops: CDR1 LNHDA, CDR2 SQIVND (reference sequence). Between the trimmed V and J ends, which lost 3 bases and 3 bases, there was a span of 14 bases. In DNA, the CDR3 is TGTGCCAGTAGTATCTGGGGTTCAGTTGACACTGAAGCTTTCTTT. It codes for CASSIWGSVDTEAFF.

The chain has TRBV20-1 and TRBJ2-3; 10 nucleotides align to TRBD2. The V gene's germline CDR1 is DFQATT and CDR2 SNEGSKA (reference sequence). The CDR3 runs to 14 residues. V dropped 3 bases and J dropped 3; count of bases not matched to a gene: 3. In DNA form, the CDR3 reads TGCAGTGCTAGTGTAGCGGGAGGTACAGATACGCAGTATTTT. This codes for CSASVAGGTDTQYF.

The rearrangement joins TRBV20-1 to TRBJ1-2; D might be TRBD1 (5 bases). Germline CDR1 DFQATT, CDR2 SNEGSKA (reference sequence). The V and J ends lost 3 bases and 8 bases respectively, with 28 bases between them. The CDR3 length is 17 residues. DNA for the CDR3: TGCAGTGCTAGTCTTTTGATGATCGGAGCTACCGCAGGGGGCTACACCTTC. It is translated as CSASLLMIGATAGGYTF.

V usage is TRBV7-9 and J usage is TRBJ1-1; D is perhaps TRBD1 (6 bases). The CDR3 has 16 amino acids. Between the trimmed V and J ends, which lost 5 bases and 4 bases, there was a span of 20 bases. CDR1 and CDR2 (germline): SEHNR, FQNEAQ (reference sequence). The CDR3 DNA follows: TGTGCCAGCAGCCCCGATAAACAGGGAAAGAGCACTGAAGCTTTCTTT. Encoded protein: CASSPDKQGKSTEAFF.

This clonotype was counted at least ten times. The chain has TRBV2 and TRBJ1-5; D remains unclear. V was trimmed by 2 bases and J by 2 bases, leaving 19 bases between them. This CDR3 has 18 amino acids. From germline, CDR1 is SNHLY and CDR2 FYNNEI. The CDR3 protein is CASSETHDEPWGNQPQHF. DNA for the CDR3: TGTGCCAGCAGTGAAACCCACGATGAGCCGTGGGGCAATCAGCCCCAGCATTTT.

There are many counts of this clonotype. V and J are TRBV24-1 and TRBJ2-3; D is uncertain. The CDR3 is 16 amino acids. Germline values: CDR1 KGHDR, CDR2 SFDVKD. Trimming stripped 3 bases from V and 0 bases from J, with 12 bases between. CDR3 residues: CATSDPEATSTDTQYF. The CDR3 DNA reads TGTGCCACCAGTGATCCGGAAGCGACTAGCACAGATACGCAGTATTTT.

V usage is TRBV7-6 and J usage is TRBJ2-1; D not resolved. The CDR3 has 13 residues. Trimming removed 5 bases from V and 10 bases from J, with 15 bases in between. Germline-derived CDR1 and CDR2 are SGHVS and FNYEAQ. For the CDR3, the DNA is TGTGCCAGCAGCCACGTCTTTTTGCAAGAGCAGTTCTTC. Amino acids: CASSHVFLQEQFF. The full variable domain, in which reference TRBV7-6 and TRBJ2-1 provide the parts outside the CDR3, is GAGVSQSPRYKVTKRGQDVALRCDPISGHVSLYWYRQALGQGPEFLTYFNYEAQQDKSGLPNDRFSAERPEGSISTLTIQRTEQRDSAMYRCASSHVFLQEQFFGPGTRLTVL.

The V and J genes are TRBV28 and TRBJ1-2; D is unclear. Between the trimmed V and J ends, which lost 11 bases and 4 bases, there was a span of 11 bases. The CDR3 spans 11 residues. Per the germline V gene, CDR1 is MDHEN and CDR2 is SYDVKM. CDR3 residues: CAAGRTYGYTF. As DNA, the CDR3 is TGTGCCGCAGGACGGACCTATGGCTACACCTTC.

The V call is TRBV13, the J call TRBJ1-4; 7 nucleotides agree with TRBD1. Per germline, CDR1 PRHDT and CDR2 FYEKMQ (reference sequence). J lost 7 bases, V lost 4 bases, and 12 bases had no gene match. This CDR3 is built from 16 residues. This chain's CDR3 is CASSSNDRASSEKLFF. CDR3 in DNA: TGTGCCAGCAGCTCAAATGACAGGGCTTCGTCTGAAAAACTGTTTTTT.

This clonotype appeared a few times. J is TRBJ2-7 and V is TRBV6-1; no clear D. V lost 6 bases and J 4 bases, leaving 13 bases between the germline ends. The CDR3 is 13 residues long. Germline assignment: CDR1 MNHNS and CDR2 SASEGT. For the CDR3, the DNA is TGTGCCAGCAGGGACCTTCTACATTACGAGCAGTACTTC. This gives the protein CASRDLLHYEQYF.

As concerns this clonotype: Since a much larger clone is just one base distant, this may be a read error. The rearrangement uses TRBV19 and TRBJ2-7; weak D call: TRBD1 (6 bases). The CDR3 has 15 amino acids. Germline CDR1 and CDR2: LNHDA and SQIVND (reference sequence). The CDR3 bases are TGTGCCTGTAGGCACGGGCAGGGGATGGGATACGAGCAGTACTTC. Translated: CACRHGQGMGYEQYF.

This clonotype was detected a few times. DNA for the CDR3: TGTGCCAGCAGTTTTGACGGATGGCCCATAAATGACAGGGCGGACTCTGGAAACACCATATATTTT. Translating it yields CASSFDGWPINDRADSGNTIYF. V usage is TRBV12-3 or TRBV12-4 and J usage is TRBJ1-3; the match to TRBD1 covers 7 bases. CDR3 size: 22 residues. The V segment lost 3 bases and the J segment 0 bases; nucleotides outside the gene matches: 23.

This clonotype was seen a few times. V is TRBV9 and J is TRBJ2-3; D is unresolved. Germline-derived CDR1 and CDR2 are SGDLS and YYNGEE. The CDR3 loop spans 12 amino acids. V was pared by 4 bases and J by 6 bases, with 9 bases between. CDR3 protein: CASSQRADTQYF. Written as DNA, the CDR3 is TGTGCCAGCAGCCAACGGGCGGATACGCAGTATTTT.

The sample holds a few counts of this clonotype. The chain carries TRBV3-1 and TRBJ1-1, with TRBD1 identical over 9 bases. Per the germline V gene, CDR1 is LGHDT and CDR2 is YNNKEL (reference sequence). This CDR3 comprises 14 residues. Germline trimming cut 3 bases from V and 4 bases from J; bases unmatched to any gene: 3. CDR3 coding DNA: TGTGCCAGCAGCCAGCGGGACAGGGCCACTGAAGCTTTCTTT. As protein: CASSQRDRATEAFF.

The V and J genes are TRBV20-1 and TRBJ2-7, with unresolved D. CDR3 length: 15 amino acids. The V and J ends lost 3 bases and 0 bases respectively, with 15 bases between them. Germline V CDR1 and CDR2: DFQATT, SNEGSKA (reference sequence). The CDR3 region has the DNA TGCAGTGCTAGGTCAGCGATAAGGAGCTCCTACGAGCAGTACTTC. Translating it yields CSARSAIRSSYEQYF.

This sequence joins TRBV7-9 and TRBJ1-2; 8 positions agree with TRBD1. Germline V gene data show CDR1 as SEHNR and CDR2 as FQNEAQ (reference sequence). With 7 bases clipped from V and 5 bases from J, the junction kept 9 bases outside the gene matches. CDR3 length equals 14 residues. CDR3 bases: TGTGCCAGCACCCCGGGACAGGAAACATATGGCTACACCTTC. Its protein is CASTPGQETYGYTF.

This clonotype was seen repeatedly, ten times or more. The genes are TRBV2 and TRBJ1-1; no definite D call. Germline lookup yields CDR1 SNHLY and CDR2 FYNNEI. V lost 5 bases, J lost 1 base, and 11 bases lay in between. The CDR3 has 14 residues. DNA for the CDR3: TGTGCCAGCAGTTGGACGGGTGAGAACACTGAAGCTTTCTTT. This codes for CASSWTGENTEAFF.

This clonotype was seen only a few times. CDR3 coding DNA: TGCGCCAGCAGCTTCCAGGGGAGCTCCTACAATGAGCAGTTCTTC. Translating it yields CASSFQGSSYNEQFF. The V gene is TRBV5-1, the J gene TRBJ2-1, with a weak D call TRBD1 (6 bases). This CDR3 region has 15 residues. The germline V and J ends were trimmed by 2 bases and 0 bases, with 9 bases remaining between them. The germline CDR1 and CDR2 sequences are SGHRS and YFSETQ. The entire variable domain, with the rest obtained from reference TRBV5-1 and TRBJ2-1, is as follows: KAGVTQTPRYLIKTRGQQVTLSCSPISGHRSVSWYQQTPGQGLQFLFEYFSETQRNKGNFPGRFSGRQFSNSRSEMNVSTLELGDSALYLCASSFQGSSYNEQFFGPGTRLTVL.

In its sample, this clonotype was seen many times. The rearrangement links TRBV7-2 to TRBJ2-1, with 7 bases matching TRBD2. CDR3 length: 16 residues. Per germline, CDR1 SGHTA and CDR2 FQGNSA. The V gene end was trimmed by 0 bases and the J gene end by 2 bases; junction bases not matched to a gene: 4. The DNA of the CDR3 is TGTGCCAGCAGCTTAGCGGGGGGGACCGCCTACAATGAGCAGTTCTTC. Translated, it gives CASSLAGGTAYNEQFF.

The table lists this clonotype with many counts. V usage is TRBV20-1 and J usage is TRBJ1-2, with a weak D call TRBD1 (6 bases). The CDR3 is made up of 15 amino acids. Trimming cost V 0 bases and J 5 bases, with 16 bases left between them. CDR1 is DFQATT, CDR2 SNEGSKA, per germline (reference sequence). CDR3 coding DNA: TGCAGTGCTAGAGATCATCTGGACAGATCTTATGGCTACACCTTC. Its translation: CSARDHLDRSYGYTF.